The T cell receptor beta chain under discussion was sequenced for a study of OX40 agonist ivuxolimab in advanced cancers. Study-wide context: The study treated patients with ivuxolimab, an agonistic anti-OX40 (CD134) antibody. Intravenous ivuxolimab at 0.01 to 10 mg/kg was given to patients every 2 weeks. Whole-study results and caveats: In the 0.1-3.0 mg/kg groups, partial responders showed among the lowest expansion. Clonal expansion by week 6 occurred in CD4+ and CD8+ blood T cells (at 0.1 to 3.0 mg/kg).

TCRdb's table, derived via immunoSEQ multiplex PCR, lists solely in-frame clones and lacks some. The table lists some 49,000 clones, roughly 80% of them singletons. The CDR3 has 14 residues. Germline lookup yields CDR1 SGHVS and CDR2 FQNEAQ. J lost 7 bases, V lost 5 bases, and 5 bases had no gene match. The table lists this clone with a count of one. Its antigen is as yet unknown. This specimen was CD4+ or CD8+ T cells sorted from blood, taken in a trial of the OX40 agonist ivuxolimab. The sequence was obtained from an adult with an advanced solid tumor such as melanoma, head and neck, liver or kidney cancer. The chain employs TRBV7-8 and TRBJ2-2; 9 bases agree with TRBD1. CDR3 region: CASSKQGAVGELFF. The CDR3 nucleotides are TGTGCCAGCAGCAAACAGGGGGCTGTCGGGGAGCTGTTTTTT.